These 20 T cell receptor beta chains originate from one sample sequenced in a study of technical replicates of blood from several donors. Sequenced by immunoSEQ multiplex PCR; TCRdb stores in-frame clones only, minus some. Of nearly 80,000 clones listed, just under 95% are singletons. Sequenced input: T cells isolated from PBMCs. These receptors all come from a human donor in good health.

This chain joins TRBV20-1 and TRBJ2-7; D unclear. With 4 bases removed from V and 1 base from J, the gap between germline ends came to 5 bases. The germline gives CDR1 DFQATT, CDR2 SNEGSKA (reference sequence). The CDR3 length is 11 residues. This CDR3 reads CSAIVSYEQYF. CDR3 nucleotide sequence: TGCAGTGCTATAGTATCCTACGAGCAGTACTTC.

Written as DNA, the CDR3 is TGTGCCAGTAGTCCCCGCATCTGGGCGTTGAACACTGAAGCTTTCTTT. Protein product: CASSPRIWALNTEAFF. This chain joins TRBV19 and TRBJ1-1; D gene ambiguous. Trimming stripped 5 bases from V and 0 bases from J, with 16 bases between. This CDR3 is 16 amino acids long. Germline CDR1 and CDR2: LNHDA and SQIVND (reference sequence).

This chain joins TRBV7-6 and TRBJ2-6; the D gene is possibly TRBD1 (6 bases). V was clipped by 4 bases and J by 0 bases, with 13 bases between them. The CDR3 has 17 amino acids. Germline V gene data show CDR1 as SGHVS and CDR2 as FNYEAQ. The CDR3 sequence is CASSSGVLLSGANVLTF. For the CDR3, the DNA is TGTGCCAGCAGCTCAGGGGTCCTCCTCTCTGGGGCCAACGTCCTGACTTTC.

This sequence joins TRBV6-1 and TRBJ2-5; D may be TRBD1 (5 bases). The ends were cut back, 1 base at V and 1 base at J, with 16 bases in the middle. The CDR3 is made up of 17 amino acids. In germline, CDR1 is MNHNS, CDR2 SASEGT. Here the CDR3 reads CASSEDWGRVGQETQYF. The CDR3 DNA sequence: TGTGCCAGCAGTGAAGATTGGGGCAGGGTCGGCCAAGAGACCCAGTACTTC.

V and J are TRBV10-1 and TRBJ2-2; D not resolved. CDR1 WNHNN and CDR2 SYGVQD come from the germline V gene (reference sequence). V dropped 5 bases and J dropped 0 bases, with 7 bases sitting between them. The CDR3 sequence is 14 residues long. The CDR3 loop reads CASSYLANTGELFF. DNA for the CDR3: TGCGCCAGCAGTTACCTAGCGAACACCGGGGAGCTGTTTTTT.

The chain links TRBV6-6 to TRBJ1-3, with D unresolved. Trimming left V 7 bases short and J 1 base short, with 8 bases between. Germline CDR1 reads MNHNY; CDR2 reads SVGAGI (reference sequence). The CDR3 covers 13 residues. CDR3 residues: CASTVASGNTIYF. The DNA of the CDR3 is TGTGCCAGCACAGTGGCTTCTGGAAACACCATATATTTT.

This rearrangement joins TRBV6-5 to TRBJ2-5; 11 bases are shared with TRBD2. Germline CDR1 is MNHEY and CDR2 is SVGAGI. Losses at the gene ends were 6 bases for V and 4 bases for J; bases not matched to a gene: 7. CDR3 length equals 15 residues. The CDR3 bases are TGTGCCAGCAGGTTTACTAGCGGGAGTTTAGAGACCCAGTACTTC. Its translation is CASRFTSGSLETQYF.

This chain uses TRBV6-6 with TRBJ1-1, with 7 bases identical to TRBD1. V trimming: 5 bases; J trimming: 4 bases; junction bases outside the gene matches: 4. Germline CDR1 MNHNY, CDR2 SVGAGI (reference sequence). The CDR3 is made up of 13 amino acids. CDR3 residues: CASSRQGGTEAFF. Written as DNA, the CDR3 is TGTGCCAGCAGTCGACAGGGAGGCACTGAAGCTTTCTTT.

A single count supports this clone. Other nucleotide sequences in the sample specify the same CDR3. This rearrangement joins TRBV9 to TRBJ1-2; D is undetermined. Germline V lookup: CDR1 SGDLS, CDR2 YYNGEE. CDR3 size: 12 residues. Trimming removed 0 bases at V and 5 bases at J, with 5 bases between. The CDR3 region has the DNA TGTGCCAGCAGCGTAGGGCTTTATGGCTACACCTTC. It translates to CASSVGLYGYTF.

The rearrangement links TRBV28 to TRBJ2-7; the D is unclear. CDR3 length: 16 amino acids. Germline V gives CDR1 MDHEN, CDR2 SYDVKM. V lost 5 bases and J 0 bases, leaving 17 bases between the germline ends. CDR3: CASSLSVADPSYEQYF. CDR3 nucleotides: TGTGCCAGCAGTCTTTCAGTAGCAGATCCCTCCTACGAGCAGTACTTC.

CDR3 coding DNA: TGTGCCAGCAGCTCCAGGGGGAACGAGCAGTACTTC. Its translation: CASSSRGNEQYF. V is TRBV11-2 and J is TRBJ2-7; 7 nucleotides agree with TRBD1. The CDR3 length is 12 residues. CDR1 and CDR2 (germline): SGHAT, FQNNGV. The V segment lost 4 bases and the J segment 5 bases; nucleotides outside the gene matches: 2.

The chain employs TRBV7-9 and TRBJ2-6; D remains unclear. This CDR3 spans 12 amino acids. Germline CDR1 and CDR2: SEHNR and FQNEAQ (reference sequence). Trimming removed 2 bases from V and 9 bases from J, with 5 bases in between. DNA for the CDR3: TGTGCCAGCAGCTTAATCGTCAACGTCCTGACTTTC. It translates to CASSLIVNVLTF.

Of note for this clone: This specimen includes other DNA sequences encoding the same CDR3. This chain joins TRBV5-6 and TRBJ2-7; tentatively, D is TRBD1 (5 bases). V was cut by 0 bases and J by 2 bases, with 9 bases left in between. The germline gives CDR1 SGHDT, CDR2 YYEEEE. The CDR3 is made up of 14 amino acids. CDR3 amino acids: CASSLDRSAYEQYF. DNA for the CDR3: TGTGCCAGCAGCTTGGACAGGTCCGCCTACGAGCAGTACTTC.

The genes are TRBV5-1 and TRBJ2-7; D perhaps matches TRBD1 (6 bases). Per the germline V gene, CDR1 is SGHRS and CDR2 is YFSETQ. The CDR3 has 15 residues. V lost 5 bases, J lost 7 bases, and 22 bases lay in between. The CDR3 protein is CASRTGPGSDGEQYF. In DNA, the CDR3 is TGCGCCAGCAGGACAGGTCCGGGTTCTGATGGGGAGCAGTACTTC.

CDR3 residues: CASSLVQSRMAEAFF. DNA of the CDR3: TGCGCCAGCAGCTTGGTTCAGTCGCGGATGGCTGAAGCTTTCTTT. The chain links TRBV5-1 to TRBJ1-1; D is unresolved. The CDR3 spans 15 residues. Trimming pared 0 bases from V and 6 bases from J, leaving 15 bases between. CDR1 is SGHRS and CDR2 is YFSETQ in the germline V gene.

The genes are TRBV6-5 and TRBJ1-5; D is perhaps TRBD1 (6 bases). The V end lost 2 bases, the J end lost 6 bases, and 11 bases lay between the germline ends. The germline V gene has CDR1 MNHEY and CDR2 SVGAGI. This CDR3 has 14 residues. The CDR3 reads CASSYGGGGQPQHF. The CDR3 nucleotides read TGTGCCAGCAGTTACGGGGGGGGCGGTCAGCCCCAGCATTTT.

This chain links TRBV27 with TRBJ1-1; D gene unclear. CDR3 size: 15 residues. CDR1 MNHEY and CDR2 SMNVEV come from the germline V gene (reference sequence). V lost 5 bases, J lost 0 bases, and 13 bases lay in between. The CDR3 sequence is CASSQPGSMNTEAFF. The CDR3 region has the DNA TGTGCCAGCAGTCAACCCGGGAGCATGAACACTGAAGCTTTCTTT.

The chain couples TRBV27 to TRBJ2-7; no firm D call. Trimming removed 3 bases from V and 3 bases from J, with 9 bases in between. The germline V gene encodes CDR1 MNHEY and CDR2 SMNVEV (reference sequence). The CDR3 is 13 amino acids. CDR3 sequence: CASSLVQNYEQYF. For the CDR3, the DNA is TGTGCCAGCAGTTTGGTACAGAACTACGAGCAGTACTTC.

CDR3 DNA: TGTGCCAGTTCGGGAGGGCCAGGGTACGAGCAGTACTTC. Translating gives CASSGGPGYEQYF. The rearrangement uses TRBV9 and TRBJ2-7; 8 bases are a match to TRBD2. CDR3 length equals 13 residues. Germline-derived CDR1 and CDR2 are SGDLS and YYNGEE. J gave up 4 bases and V 8 bases, and 8 bases lay outside the gene matches.

J is TRBJ2-1 and V is TRBV13, with unresolved D. Germline-derived CDR1 and CDR2 are PRHDT and FYEKMQ (reference sequence). CDR3 length equals 11 residues. With 5 bases removed from V and 7 bases from J, the gap between germline ends came to 6 bases. The DNA for the CDR3 is TGTGCCAGCAGCCCTATGAATGAGCAGTTCTTC. It yields the protein CASSPMNEQFF.